This T cell receptor (beta chain) was documented in a study of shared clonotypes between healthy human individuals. Study details: Each donor's CD4 naive and CD4 memory cells filled three plates apiece, CD8 naive two, and CD8 memory one.

A note on this clone: Its antigen is not known.

This CDR3 has 14 residues. V was cut by 0 bases and J by 7 bases, with 13 bases left in between. Germline V CDR1 and CDR2: SGHDN, FVKESK. Study-wide points: Some clonotypes were shared by all four sorted-subset donors, while others were not shared. The non-shared ones had lower generation probabilities than the shared ones.

Study donors comprised healthy, HIV-negative adults devoid of recent acute infection or vaccination. TCRdb keeps only in-frame clones here, not all; method: immunoSEQ multiplex PCR. The sample lists around 1.5 million clones, 95% to 99% occurring once. The rearrangement uses TRBV14 and TRBJ2-7, with D perhaps matching TRBD2 (6 bases). This TCR came from a man aged 25-40 years in good health. Sequencing input: naive CD4+ T cells sorted from blood. The subset here: CD45RA+ positively selected. The CDR3 is CASSQEGGLREQYF. The CDR3, as DNA: TGTGCCAGCAGCCAAGAGGGGGGTTTACGGGAGCAGTACTTC. Complete variable domain (other parts from reference TRBV14 and TRBJ2-7): EAGVTQFPSHSVIEKGQTVTLRCDPISGHDNLYWYRRVMGKEIKFLLHFVKESKQDESGMPNNRFLAERTGGTYSTLKVQPAELEDSGVYFCASSQEGGLREQYFGPGTRLTVT.